The 23 T cell receptor beta chains below come from one sample, sequenced in a study of spatial heterogeneity in lung cancer. Time point given: sample taken at primary tumor resection. Whole RNA, isolated from tumor, nontumor lung or frozen PBMC, was sequenced without prior sorting. From the 5' RACE reads, TCRdb called clonotypes with MiXCR, one entry per CDR3 protein. The table lists more than 30,000 distinct CDR3 sequences, less than 5.5% of them singletons, with 25% in the top ten. The source was PBMCs, collected at surgery. The origin of the receptors is a female donor with early-stage non-small cell lung cancer.

The chain links TRBV5-4 to TRBJ1-3; D might be TRBD1 (5 bases). Germline lookup yields CDR1 SGHNT and CDR2 YYREEE (reference sequence). The CDR3 loop spans 13 amino acids. Between the trimmed V and J ends, which lost 3 bases and 4 bases, there was a span of 8 bases. CDR3 amino acids: CASSSGPGNTIYF. CDR3 nucleotide sequence: TGTGCCAGCAGCTCGGGACCGGGAAACACCATATATTTT.

This clonotype came up a few times. The J gene is TRBJ1-2, the V gene TRBV7-2, with a weak D call TRBD1 (5 bases). Looked up from germline, CDR1 is SGHTA and CDR2 is FQGNSA. This CDR3 has 15 amino acids. V lost 5 bases, J lost 5 bases, and 18 bases lay in between. The CDR3 region is CASSPPGGGTYGYTF. CDR3 sequence (DNA): TGTGCCAGCAGCCCTCCTGGGGGGGGAACGTATGGCTACACCTTC. Complete variable domain (other parts from reference TRBV7-2 and TRBJ1-2): GAGVSQSPSNKVTEKGKDVELRCDPISGHTALYWYRQSLGQGLEFLIYFQGNSAPDKSGLPSDRFSAERTGGSVSTLTIQRTQQEDSAVYLCASSPPGGGTYGYTFGSGTRLTVV.

The chain combines TRBV5-1 with TRBJ2-1, with D perhaps assigned TRBD1 or TRBD2 (5 bases each). This CDR3 spans 16 amino acids. V was pared by 4 bases and J by 6 bases, with 20 bases between. CDR1 and CDR2 (germline): SGHRS, YFSETQ. CDR3 DNA sequence: TGCGCCAGCAGCCGGAGGCAGGCCGGGACCCTCAATGAGCAGTTCTTC. Translation: CASSRRQAGTLNEQFF.

This clonotype was recorded many times. V and J are TRBV5-1 and TRBJ2-3; tentatively, D is TRBD1 (6 bases). CDR1 and CDR2 (germline): SGHRS, YFSETQ. V shed 3 bases and J shed 3 bases, with 14 bases lying between them. This CDR3 comprises 15 residues. The CDR3 nucleotides read TGCGCCAGCAGCTACAGGGAGCCCCTGACAGATACGCAGTATTTT. Amino acids: CASSYREPLTDTQYF. Full variable domain (rest looked up from reference TRBV5-1 and TRBJ2-3): KAGVTQTPRYLIKTRGQQVTLSCSPISGHRSVSWYQQTPGQGLQFLFEYFSETQRNKGNFPGRFSGRQFSNSRSEMNVSTLELGDSALYLCASSYREPLTDTQYFGPGTRLTVL.

This clonotype was seen at least ten times. The chain carries TRBV20-1 and TRBJ2-3, with 10 bases fitting TRBD1. Unmatched junction bases numbered 7, after V lost 0 bases and J lost 4 bases. From germline, CDR1 is DFQATT and CDR2 SNEGSKA (reference sequence). The CDR3 has 16 residues. The CDR3 DNA is TGCAGTGCTAGAGATGATAAGGGACAGGGGTCAGATACGCAGTATTTT. It encodes CSARDDKGQGSDTQYF.

Sample share makes this clonotype medium-sized (0.01 to 0.1%). The V call is TRBV2, the J call TRBJ1-5, with unresolved D. The CDR3 loop spans 17 amino acids. Trimming left V 1 base short and J 7 bases short, with 20 bases between. Germline CDR1 SNHLY, CDR2 FYNNEI. CDR3 nucleotide sequence: TGTGCCAGCAGTGAAGGACTGACGAAGGTCATATCCCAGCCCCAGCATTTT. Translating gives CASSEGLTKVISQPQHF.

Ten or more counts support this clonotype. This chain joins TRBV27 and TRBJ1-1; the D is unclear. The CDR3 has 17 residues. Trimming took off 4 bases at V and 2 bases at J, with 20 bases between the two ends. Germline loops: CDR1 MNHEY, CDR2 SMNVEV (reference sequence). Here the CDR3 DNA reads TGTGCCAGCAGTTACCGTGGGTCGCGACACCAAAACACTGAAGCTTTCTTT. Its protein product is CASSYRGSRHQNTEAFF.

This sequence joins TRBV29-1 and TRBJ2-1, with D tentatively TRBD1 (6 bases). This CDR3 has 13 amino acids. V was trimmed by 4 bases and J by 7 bases, leaving 14 bases between them. In germline, CDR1 is SQVTM, CDR2 ANQGSEA. The CDR3 DNA reads as TGCAGCGTTGCCGGACAGTCTTTAAATGAGCAGTTCTTC. Translation gives CSVAGQSLNEQFF.

This clonotype was counted many times. The chain uses TRBV5-5 and TRBJ1-1; possibly TRBD1 for D (5 bases). CDR1 SGHKS and CDR2 YYEKEE come from the germline V gene (reference sequence). Trimming removed 0 bases at V and 5 bases at J, with 11 bases between. The CDR3 is 14 residues long. In DNA, the CDR3 is TGTGCCAGCAGCTTGGCTCGCGGGGGTACTGAAGCTTTCTTT. It encodes CASSLARGGTEAFF.

This clonotype was detected a few times. This chain links TRBV6-4 with TRBJ2-3, with 10 nucleotides matching TRBD2. This CDR3 is built from 21 residues. CDR1 and CDR2 from the germline V gene are MRHNA and SNTAGT. After removal of 0 bases from V and 1 base from J, the junction contained 16 bases not matched to a gene. The CDR3, as DNA: TGTGCCAGCAGTGACTCGAAGCTGGCTAGCGGGGGCCTCGAGCGCACAGATACGCAGTATTTT. Amino acid sequence: CASSDSKLASGGLERTDTQYF.

The genes are TRBV6-1 and TRBJ1-1, with no clear D. V lost 7 bases and J 1 base, leaving 10 bases between the germline ends. CDR1 is MNHNS, CDR2 SASEGT, per germline. The CDR3 loop spans 13 amino acids. The CDR3 nucleotides are TGTGCCAGCATGGGCCGCCAGAACACTGAAGCTTTCTTT. It translates to CASMGRQNTEAFF.

This chain uses TRBV20-1 with TRBJ1-2; D unresolved. CDR3 length: 14 amino acids. The germline gives CDR1 DFQATT, CDR2 SNEGSKA (reference sequence). V was pared by 4 bases and J by 4 bases, with 16 bases between. The DNA for the CDR3 is TGCAGTGCTACCCCCCGGATCATAGGCTATGGCTACACCTTC. It encodes CSATPRIIGYGYTF.

This chain connects TRBV6-1 to TRBJ1-3; TRBD1 matches 7 bases. Trimming at V came to 8 bases and at J to 3 bases, leaving 28 bases not matched to a gene. CDR3 length: 21 residues. Germline V gene sequence: CDR1 MNHNS, CDR2 SASEGT. CDR3 coding DNA: TGTGCCAGCTCAAGGGACAGACCCAAGCCGAACCCTCAAGGGCGTGGAAACACCATATATTTT. Amino acids: CASSRDRPKPNPQGRGNTIYF.

This clonotype was seen ten or more times. V is TRBV19 and J is TRBJ2-3; TRBD1 matches 8 bases. Losses at the gene ends were 8 bases for V and 0 bases for J; bases not matched to a gene: 4. The CDR3 has 14 amino acids. The germline V gene encodes CDR1 LNHDA and CDR2 SQIVND (reference sequence). CDR3: CASRTGMSTDTQYF. CDR3 nucleotide sequence: TGTGCCAGTCGGACAGGGATGAGCACAGATACGCAGTATTTT. Looking up the rest from reference TRBV19 and TRBJ2-3 gives the full variable domain: DGGITQSPKYLFRKEGQNVTLSCEQNLNHDAMYWYRQDPGQGLRLIYYSQIVNDFQKGDIAEGYSVSREKKESFPLTVTSAQKNPTAFYLCASRTGMSTDTQYFGPGTRLTVL.

This clonotype occurred many times. The chain carries TRBV12-3 or TRBV12-4 and TRBJ1-1; the D gene is possibly TRBD1 (6 bases). Trimming took off 5 bases at V and 0 bases at J, with 25 bases between the two ends. CDR3 length equals 19 residues. This chain's CDR3 is CASSVRRGGGLRMNTEAFF. The DNA for the CDR3 is TGTGCCAGCAGTGTACGCAGGGGAGGGGGGCTTAGAATGAACACTGAAGCTTTCTTT.

This chain uses TRBV4-3 with TRBJ1-1; D is ambiguous. The CDR3 runs to 13 residues. Trimming pared 0 bases from V and 4 bases from J, leaving 6 bases between. CDR1 LGHNA and CDR2 YSLEER come from the germline V gene. CDR3 bases: TGCGCCAGCAGCCAAGACGAGTTCACTGAAGCTTTCTTT. This sequence encodes CASSQDEFTEAFF.

Notes on this clonotype: A single base separates this from a much larger clone, so it may be a read error. The chain couples TRBV28 to TRBJ2-5; D possibly corresponds to TRBD2 (5 bases). This CDR3 has 12 residues. Per the germline V gene, CDR1 is MDHEN and CDR2 is SYDVKM. This chain's CDR3 is CASSWTQGTQYF. In nucleotides, the CDR3 is TGTGCCAGCAGTTGGACTCAAGGGACCCAGTACTTC.

This clonotype was seen ten or more times. The chain links TRBV30 to TRBJ1-6, with a tentative D call TRBD1 (6 bases). V gave up 4 bases and J gave up 10 bases, with 23 bases separating them. Looked up from germline, CDR1 is GTSNPN and CDR2 is SVGIG (reference sequence). This CDR3 is built from 16 residues. CDR3 bases: TGTGCCTGGACCGCCAGCGGACAGCAGGGTTGGTCACCCCTCCACTTT. It encodes CAWTASGQQGWSPLHF.

This clonotype showed up many times. V usage is TRBV20-1 and J usage is TRBJ2-5; 8 positions agree with TRBD2. The CDR3 covers 14 residues. The V gene's germline CDR1 is DFQATT and CDR2 SNEGSKA (reference sequence). V dropped 6 bases and J dropped 4; count of bases not matched to a gene: 10. The CDR3 region has the DNA TGCAGTGCAGCCAGCGGGGGAGGCGGAGAGACCCAGTACTTC. This gives the protein CSAASGGGGETQYF.

This clonotype showed up many times. The chain uses TRBV19 and TRBJ2-1; 9 nucleotides align to TRBD2. This CDR3 region has 16 residues. Per germline, CDR1 LNHDA and CDR2 SQIVND (reference sequence). Trimming cost V 6 bases and J 6 bases; bases outside gene matches: 12. The CDR3 loop is CASRHLGLAPANEQFF. The CDR3 DNA reads TGTGCCAGTAGACACCTCGGACTAGCGCCCGCCAATGAGCAGTTCTTC.

This clonotype has ten or more counts. CDR3 loop: CASSLEGAGRNIQYF. The CDR3 DNA is TGTGCCAGCAGCTTGGAAGGCGCAGGGAGAAACATTCAGTACTTC. The V gene is TRBV5-4, the J gene TRBJ2-4, with D perhaps TRBD1 or TRBD2 (5 bases each). CDR1 is SGHNT, CDR2 YYREEE, per germline (reference sequence). There are 15 residues in the CDR3. V was cut by 0 bases and J by 6 bases, with 13 bases left in between. Variable domain in full (rest from reference TRBV5-4 and TRBJ2-4): ETGVTQSPTHLIKTRGQQVTLRCSSQSGHNTVSWYQQALGQGPQFIFQYYREEENGRGNFPPRFSGLQFPNYSSELNVNALELDDSALYLCASSLEGAGRNIQYFGAGTRLSVL.

This clonotype was seen repeatedly, ten times or more. The chain employs TRBV29-1 and TRBJ1-1; D is possibly TRBD1 (6 bases). Per germline, CDR1 SQVTM and CDR2 ANQGSEA. This CDR3 comprises 10 residues. V gave up 7 bases and J gave up 8 bases, with 11 bases separating them. The CDR3 DNA follows: TGCAGCGCAAGGGGGGCCGAAGCTTTCTTT. Residues: CSARGAEAFF.

The chain links TRBV5-1 to TRBJ1-6; TRBD1 matches at 7 bases. The CDR3 has 19 residues. Trimming took 4 bases from V and 5 from J; bases not matched to a gene: 18. The germline V gene has CDR1 SGHRS and CDR2 YFSETQ. CDR3 amino acids: CASSPRGLTTGVNNSPLHF. In DNA form, the CDR3 reads TGCGCCAGCAGCCCCCGAGGACTCACTACAGGGGTTAATAATTCACCCCTCCACTTT.